This T cell receptor beta chain was captured by sequencing in a study of T cell changes during pregnancy in multiple sclerosis. TCRdb's table, derived via immunoSEQ multiplex PCR, lists solely in-frame clones and lacks some. The sample lists 45,000 or so clones, roughly 90% occurring once. The CDR3 loop spans 17 amino acids. Trimming removed 1 base from V and 2 bases from J, with 16 bases in between. The germline V gene encodes CDR1 SEHNR and CDR2 FQNEAQ (reference sequence). The TCR sequence derives from a female donor with multiple sclerosis, enrolled in a pregnancy study. The V call is TRBV7-9, the J call TRBJ2-3, with D maybe TRBD2 (7 bases). Sequencing used peripheral blood, obtained in the first trimester of pregnancy. The CDR3 DNA reads as TGTGCCAGCAGCTTAGGGGGCTCGGGGGGACACACAGATACGCAGTATTTT. It translates to CASSLGGSGGHTDTQYF.